Listed below are T cell receptor beta chains from one sample, sequenced in a study of CD8+ T cells in alopecia areata. Repertoires were generated with immunoSEQ multiplex PCR, while TCRdb's copy carries only in-frame clones and drops some. The table lists almost 250,000 clones, around two thirds of them singletons. The specimen was CD4+ T cells sorted from blood, collected at week 0. The receptor set was obtained from a human donor with alopecia areata. Each CDR3 is given with its conserved first and last residue. The order of the fields is clone size, J gene, D gene, V gene, CDR3 protein, CDR3 DNA. A D gene is named only where the DNA matches it firmly. Not all rows give a size; the values are once, few, many and, for expanded clones, a class.

>NA|TRBJ1-2|NA|TRBV6-6
CASSLRGGDYGYTF
TGTGCCAGCAGCCTCCGGGGGGGAGACTATGGCTACACCTTC
>NA|TRBJ1-1|NA|TRBV7-3
CASSLQVNTEAFF
TGTGCCAGCAGCTTACAGGTGAACACTGAAGCTTTCTTT
>NA|TRBJ2-7|NA|TRBV30
CAWTAVTTRRQYF
TGTGCCTGGACGGCGGTCACAACTCGTCGGCAGTACTTC
>few|TRBJ2-3|TRBD2|TRBV30
CAWSYGLAGGTDTQYF
TGTGCCTGGAGTTACGGACTAGCGGGGGGCACAGATACGCAGTATTTT
>NA|TRBJ1-1|NA|TRBV29-1
CSSSVANTEAFF
TGCAGCTCGTCGGTAGCTAACACTGAAGCTTTCTTT
>NA|TRBJ2-3|NA|TRBV7-3
CASSLGGEADTQYF
TGTGCCAGCAGCTTAGGAGGGGAGGCAGATACGCAGTATTTT
>NA|TRBJ2-1|NA|TRBV5-1
CASSKTLNEQFF
TGCGCCAGCAGCAAAACACTCAATGAGCAGTTCTTC
>NA|TRBJ2-7|TRBD1|TRBV27
CASSFTAGGTYEQYF
TGTGCCAGCAGTTTTACGGCAGGGGGAACCTACGAGCAGTACTTC
>few|TRBJ1-6|NA|TRBV7-3
CASSPQPNSPLHF
TGTGCCAGCAGCCCGCAGCCAAATTCACCCCTCCACTTT
>NA|TRBJ1-4|TRBD1|TRBV25-1
CASSAGQGGEKLFF
TGTGCCAGCAGTGCCGGACAGGGGGGTGAAAAACTGTTTTTT
>NA|TRBJ1-2|NA|TRBV30
CAWSRGARLGYTF
TGTGCCTGGAGTAGGGGGGCGCGGCTGGGCTACACCTTC
>NA|TRBJ2-2|NA|TRBV30
CAWSPIAGTASGELFF
TGTGCCTGGAGTCCCATTGCCGGGACGGCCTCCGGGGAGCTGTTTTTT
>once|TRBJ2-4|NA|TRBV5-1
CASSLGTLAKNIQYF
TGCGCCAGCAGCCTAGGGACCCTAGCCAAAAACATTCAGTACTTC
>few|TRBJ2-2|NA|TRBV6-6
CASSYSAGMNTGELFF
TGTGCCAGCAGTTACTCAGCAGGGATGAACACCGGGGAGCTGTTTTTT
>NA|TRBJ1-6|NA|TRBV30
CAWSVSANSPLHF
TGTGCCTGGAGTGTATCAGCAAATTCACCCCTCCACTTT
>NA|TRBJ1-2|NA|TRBV6-5
CASTSGATNYGYTF
TGTGCCAGCACTAGTGGGGCGACTAACTATGGCTACACCTTC
>NA|TRBJ1-6|TRBD1|TRBV9
CASSDRDRNSPLHF
TGTGCCAGCAGCGACCGGGACAGAAATTCACCCCTCCACTTT
>NA|TRBJ2-5|NA|TRBV19
CASSMSGTETQYF
TGTGCCAGTAGTATGTCGGGTACAGAGACCCAGTACTTC
>NA|TRBJ2-1|TRBD2|TRBV29-1
CSEMGLAGNEQFF
TGCAGCGAGATGGGACTAGCGGGTAATGAGCAGTTCTTC
>NA|TRBJ1-2|NA|TRBV5-6
CASSPDRTYGYTF
TGTGCCAGCAGCCCGGACAGAACCTATGGCTACACCTTC
>NA|TRBJ2-5|NA|TRBV29-1
CSVFGGAGNEETQYF
TGCAGCGTTTTCGGGGGCGCAGGTAACGAAGAGACCCAGTACTTC
>once|TRBJ2-3|NA|TRBV7-9
CASSSRRSTDTQYF
TGTGCCAGCAGCTCCCGTCGGAGCACAGATACGCAGTATTTT
>NA|TRBJ2-1|NA|TRBV9
CASSVSNEQFF
TGTGCCAGCAGCGTAAGCAATGAGCAGTTCTTC
>NA|TRBJ2-3|TRBD1|TRBV29-1
CSVRQGTDTQYF
TGCAGCGTTCGACAGGGAACAGATACGCAGTATTTT
>few|TRBJ1-2|TRBD1|TRBV29-1
CSATLGQADYGYTF
TGCAGCGCCACTCTAGGACAGGCCGACTATGGCTACACCTTC
>NA|TRBJ2-7|NA|TRBV5-4
CASSWTGTRSDEQYF
TGTGCCAGCAGCTGGACCGGGACTCGGAGTGACGAGCAGTACTTC
>once|TRBJ2-7|NA|TRBV5-6
CAGAGAAYEQYF
TGTGCAGGAGCAGGGGCCGCCTACGAGCAGTACTTC
>NA|TRBJ2-5|NA|TRBV7-3
CASSFGGRQETQYF
TGTGCCAGCAGCTTCGGCGGTAGACAAGAGACCCAGTACTTC
>NA|TRBJ2-3|NA|TRBV10-3
CAISVGETDTQYF
TGTGCCATCAGTGTAGGAGAGACAGATACGCAGTATTTT
>NA|TRBJ1-2|TRBD1|TRBV27
CASRPQGAGGYTF
TGTGCCAGCAGGCCACAGGGGGCTGGAGGCTACACCTTC
>NA|TRBJ2-7|NA|TRBV30
CAWSVLAGLVREQYF
TGTGCCTGGAGTGTACTGGCGGGGTTAGTCCGCGAGCAGTACTTC
>NA|TRBJ2-7|NA|TRBV5-1
CASSSLTAYEQYF
TGCGCCAGCAGCTCCTTGACAGCCTACGAGCAGTACTTC
>NA|TRBJ2-5|NA|TRBV7-9
CASSLLSGVQETQYF
TGTGCCAGCAGCTTGCTTAGCGGCGTCCAAGAGACCCAGTACTTC
>NA|TRBJ2-1|NA|TRBV7-9
CASSLVHQAGQTEFF
TGTGCCAGCAGCTTAGTCCACCAGGCGGGCCAGACGGAGTTCTTC
>NA|TRBJ1-2|NA|TRBV30
CAWRISYGYTF
TGTGCCTGGAGGATATCGTATGGCTACACCTTC